This paragraph reports one T cell receptor beta chain. Original processing methods: Amplifying reference gene primers gave estimates of nucleated cell counts. TCRdb keeps only in-frame clones here, not all; method: immunoSEQ multiplex PCR. The DNA was the basis for D and trimming; V, J and clone size are from that table. The table records about 140,000 clones, more than 60% of them present only once. There are 11 residues in the CDR3. Trimming stripped 3 bases from V and 7 bases from J, with 3 bases between. The data belong to a study of blood T cell repertoires in COVID-19. Looking at the study overall: The United States, Italy and Spain were the sources of the acute and convalescent COVID-19 samples. PBMCs, B-cell-depleted T cells, or T cells provided the cDNA or gDNA that made up the material.

The rearrangement links TRBV12-3 or TRBV12-4 to TRBJ2-2; D gene ambiguous. The specimen sequenced was peripheral blood. The clonotype originates from an older man with acute or convalescent COVID-19. The CDR3 loop reads CASSFLGELFF. In nucleotides, the CDR3 is TGTGCCAGCAGTTTCCTCGGGGAGCTGTTTTTT.